The source of this TCR beta chain is a study of blood T cell repertoires in COVID-19 (dated by TCRdb to 2020 to 2021). At the level of the whole study: Collaborator samples came from the United States, Italy and Spain and covered acute and convalescent phases of COVID-19. Deeply sampled blood TCRbeta repertoires from subjects exposed to, actively infected with, or recovered from COVID-19 were included in the dataset. The prospective study material was composed of cDNA or gDNA derived from T cells, B-cell-depleted T cells, or PBMCs. The repertoires were released in a freely available public database meant as a resource for research on the immune response to SARS-CoV-2. Nearly every sample came with metadata listing a de-identified subject ID, COVID-19 status, age in years and sex. The samples were drawn from two sources: the first 160 participants of the ongoing ImmuneRACE study, and fewer than 1,500 subjects contributed by 6 global collaborators. Where available, HLA class I and class II types were taken from metadata supplied by the sample provider and were not determined by assay-based typing. Results and caveats for the whole study, not just this receptor: The amount of clinical and demographic metadata varied by source and participant and was provided uncurated.

Per the germline V gene, SNHLY is the CDR1 and FYNNEI is the CDR2. V is cut by 5 bases and J by 0 bases, and the space between the germline ends is 8 bases. Its CDR3 holds 14 amino acids, cysteine through phenylalanine. Only the CDR3 part of the read is kept: 42 bases, read in frame from the first base. The immunoSEQ Assay, a bias-controlled multiplex PCR, was used to amplify TCRbeta CDR3 regions from genomic DNA. Per the original workflow: Nucleated cell counts per sample were estimated from amplification of reference gene primers within the assay. Sequence reads were collapsed and filtered to measure the absolute abundance of every unique TCRbeta CDR3 rearrangement. Productive Simpson clonality was computed per sample as the square root of Simpson's diversity index over productive rearrangements. This is the immuneACCESS table as TCRdb keeps it, with only in-frame sequences that have V and J called. A part of the clones is gone; compared with another copy, unresolved V genes explain less than half, and the rest is unexplained. Clone size and V and J calls were adopted from that table, with D and trimming inferred from the DNA. This sample lists 150,000 to 200,000 clones; about 88% were detected once. The biggest ten clones account for around 1.9% of the sample.

Worth noting for this clone: Its antigen is not yet known. The record has no base qualities; no much larger clone is one base away.

The collaborating institutions used their own protocols to collect whole blood in K2EDTA tubes. Collaborator samples were shipped for TCRbeta analysis as frozen whole blood, isolated PBMCs, or DNA extracted from either sample type. The TCR comes from a man between 65 and 85 years old with active or convalescent COVID-19. Input material: peripheral blood. This chain joins TRBV2 to TRBJ2-1; TRBD2 is possibly the D segment (5 matching bases). The CDR3 has the sequence CASSSGFSYNEQFF. The sequence in DNA is TGTGCCAGCAGTTCGGGATTCTCCTACAATGAGCAGTTCTTC.